This entry concerns a single T cell receptor beta chain. The record originates from a study of blood T cell repertoires in COVID-19. The wider study: Some COVID-19 samples were acute and others convalescent; all came from the United States, Italy and Spain.

The V and J ends lost 5 bases and 3 bases, in that order; junction bases with no gene match: 9. Germline CDR1 and CDR2: MNHEY and SMNVEV (reference sequence). This CDR3 is built from 16 residues. Data came from immunoSEQ multiplex PCR; TCRdb stores just in-frame clones and leaves some out. This sample yields about 150,000 clones, of which 70% to 85% are seen a single time; 6.9% belongs to the top ten. Sequencing was performed on peripheral blood. This TCR was sampled from a man aged 80 or over with COVID-19, enrolled during active disease. This chain joins TRBV27 and TRBJ2-7, with TRBD2 identical over 11 bases. CDR3 in amino acids: CASSLLAGGPSYEQYF. In DNA, the CDR3 is TGTGCCAGCAGTCTCCTAGCGGGGGGTCCCAGCTACGAGCAGTACTTC.